The 26 T cell receptor beta chains listed next were all sequenced from one sample in a study of immune evolution from preneoplasia to lung adenocarcinoma. Some clones are missing from TCRdb's copy, which holds only in-frame ones; the method was immunoSEQ multiplex PCR. The sample includes roughly 15,000 clones, about 85% of them seen just once. Material for sequencing was FFPE lung adenocarcinoma in situ tissue. The source is a donor of 70 years or more with lung adenocarcinoma.

This clone was found a few times. The CDR3 loop reads CASRPGLAGGVNTGELFF. CDR3 nucleotide sequence: TGCGCCAGCAGACCGGGACTAGCGGGAGGTGTTAACACCGGGGAGCTGTTTTTT. The chain has TRBV10-2 and TRBJ2-2; the match to TRBD2 covers 15 bases. The CDR3 consists of 18 residues. The germline V gene encodes CDR1 WSHSY and CDR2 SAAADI. The V segment lost 6 bases and the J segment 2 bases; nucleotides outside the gene matches: 7.

This clone was counted a single time. The gene calls are TRBV30 and TRBJ2-1; a weak D match, TRBD1 (6 bases). V was clipped by 3 bases and J by 11 bases, with 23 bases between them. The CDR3 covers 15 residues. The V gene's germline CDR1 is GTSNPN and CDR2 SVGIG (reference sequence). The CDR3 region has the DNA TGTGCCTGGAGGGAGATATTGGACAGCGCAATGAAGCAGTTCTTC. This translates into CAWREILDSAMKQFF.

The genes are TRBV7-2 and TRBJ2-7; D call uncertain. The CDR3 is 12 amino acids. The V and J ends lost 5 bases and 4 bases respectively, with 9 bases between them. Germline V gives CDR1 SGHTA, CDR2 FQGNSA. The CDR3: CASSLDPYEQYF. CDR3 in DNA: TGTGCCAGCAGCCTGGATCCATACGAGCAGTACTTC.

In its sample, this clone was seen once. The chain carries TRBV6-6 and TRBJ1-1, with a tentative D call TRBD1 (6 bases). The V gene lost 11 bases and the J gene lost 5 bases, with 15 bases spanning the gap. CDR1 is MNHNY, CDR2 SVGAGI, per germline (reference sequence). The CDR3 has 12 amino acids. The CDR3 spells CAAREGGTEAFF. In DNA, the CDR3 is TGTGCCGCACGGGAGGGGGGGACTGAAGCTTTCTTT.

The V and J genes are TRBV11-1 and TRBJ1-1; no clear D gene. The CDR3 has 13 amino acids. V was pared by 1 base and J by 4 bases, with 7 bases between. In germline, CDR1 is SGHAT, CDR2 FQDESV (reference sequence). As DNA, the CDR3 is TGTGCCAGCAGCTTAGATCGGGTCACTGAAGCTTTCTTT. Its protein product is CASSLDRVTEAFF.

This clone turned up a few times. This chain joins TRBV4-3 and TRBJ2-7, with 12 bases identical to TRBD2. Germline V gene lookup returns CDR1 LGHNA and CDR2 YSLEER. The CDR3 is made up of 18 amino acids. V lost 3 bases, J lost 6 bases, and 15 bases stayed unmatched. The CDR3 sequence: CASSQAFGLAGILGEQYF. CDR3 DNA sequence: TGCGCCAGCAGCCAGGCCTTTGGACTAGCGGGGATCCTCGGCGAGCAGTACTTC.

This chain uses TRBV10-3 with TRBJ2-3, with a possible D match to TRBD2 (6 bases). This CDR3 contains 14 residues. CDR1 and CDR2 (germline): ENHRY, SYGVKD. V was clipped by 4 bases and J by 5 bases, with 13 bases between them. CDR3 bases: TGTGCCATCAGTGCCCCGGGACTGCGAGATACGCAGTATTTT. This codes for CAISAPGLRDTQYF.

The chain uses TRBV6-5 and TRBJ2-2; 10 positions match TRBD2. Trimming cost V 2 bases and J 6 bases; bases outside gene matches: 6. The CDR3 is 16 amino acids. The V gene's germline CDR1 is MNHEY and CDR2 SVGAGI. CDR3: CASSYPSGRGAGELFF. CDR3 sequence (DNA): TGTGCCAGCAGTTACCCTAGCGGGAGAGGTGCCGGGGAGCTGTTTTTT.

This clone was seen once. The CDR3 is CSARTVDQYF. The DNA for the CDR3 is TGCAGTGCTAGGACAGTTGACCAGTACTTC. The rearrangement links TRBV20-1 to TRBJ2-5, with D possibly being TRBD1 (5 bases). The CDR3 contains 10 residues. V was clipped by 3 bases and J by 10 bases, with 9 bases between them. Germline CDR1 is DFQATT and CDR2 is SNEGSKA (reference sequence).

This sequence joins TRBV7-9 and TRBJ1-5; 7 nucleotides line up with TRBD1. The germline gives CDR1 SEHNR, CDR2 FQNEAQ (reference sequence). V was pared by 5 bases and J by 1 base, with 2 bases of the junction left unmatched. The CDR3 runs to 14 residues. CDR3 in DNA: TGTGCCAGCAGCCCACAGGGGAGCAATCAGCCCCAGCATTTT. As protein: CASSPQGSNQPQHF.

J is TRBJ1-2 and V is TRBV6-6; D not certain. Germline CDR1 reads MNHNY; CDR2 reads SVGAGI (reference sequence). The CDR3 is made up of 15 amino acids. V dropped 7 bases and J dropped 0 bases, with 15 bases sitting between them. As DNA, the CDR3 is TGTGCCAGCACCCAGGACGAATCTACTAACTATGGCTACACCTTC. Translation: CASTQDESTNYGYTF.

The chain employs TRBV11-2 and TRBJ2-3; TRBD1 aligns across 7 bases. V lost 4 bases to trimming and J lost 4 bases; unmatched junction nucleotides: 5. CDR1 is SGHAT, CDR2 FQNNGV, per germline. The CDR3 loop spans 14 amino acids. The CDR3: CASSSGQSADTQYF. CDR3 nucleotide sequence: TGTGCCAGCAGCTCGGGACAGAGTGCAGATACGCAGTATTTT.

The chain uses TRBV4-2 and TRBJ2-7; TRBD2 matches at 9 bases. The ends lost 1 base at V and 4 bases at J; junction bases unmatched: 5. This CDR3 has 15 residues. From germline, CDR1 is LGHNA and CDR2 YNFKEQ. CDR3 DNA: TGTGCCAGCAGCCAAGGACTAGCGGATAATTACGAGCAGTACTTC. Residues: CASSQGLADNYEQYF.

This sequence joins TRBV10-2 and TRBJ2-3, with TRBD2 matching over 12 bases. Looked up from germline, CDR1 is WSHSY and CDR2 is SAAADI. The CDR3 covers 14 residues. V shed 5 bases, J shed 4 bases, and the junction held 1 base outside the gene matches. The CDR3 region has the DNA TGCGCCAGCAGTTCTAGCGGGAGGGCAGATACGCAGTATTTT. It is translated as CASSSSGRADTQYF.

This chain links TRBV10-2 with TRBJ2-1; 7 nucleotides match TRBD1. The junction had 2 bases not matched to a gene; V was cut back by 0 bases and J by 3 bases. The CDR3 is 15 residues long. CDR1 WSHSY and CDR2 SAAADI come from the germline V gene. CDR3 amino acids: CASSESTGIYNEQFF. The CDR3 bases are TGCGCCAGCAGTGAGTCGACAGGGATCTACAATGAGCAGTTCTTC.

The chain has TRBV29-1 and TRBJ1-1; 8 bases are shared with TRBD1. V lost 4 bases and J lost 10; bases outside the gene matches: 11. There are 13 residues in the CDR3. From germline, CDR1 is SQVTM and CDR2 ANQGSEA. The CDR3 reads CSVVWDRYNGAFF. In DNA form, the CDR3 reads TGCAGCGTTGTCTGGGACAGGTACAATGGAGCTTTCTTT.

The rearrangement links TRBV9 to TRBJ1-1; D is perhaps TRBD1 (5 bases). Germline V gene lookup returns CDR1 SGDLS and CDR2 YYNGEE. This CDR3 spans 13 amino acids. V was clipped by 0 bases and J by 7 bases, with 10 bases between them. CDR3 residues: CASSVAFGGEAFF. The DNA for the CDR3 is TGTGCCAGCAGCGTAGCTTTCGGGGGTGAAGCTTTCTTT.

V usage is TRBV28 and J usage is TRBJ1-4, with D possibly being TRBD1 (5 bases). The germline CDR1 and CDR2 sequences are MDHEN and SYDVKM. Trimming took off 5 bases at V and 7 bases at J, with 20 bases between the two ends. CDR3 length equals 16 residues. In nucleotides, the CDR3 is TGTGCCAGCAGTCCGGGGGGAGGGGACCGTGGTGAAAAACTGTTTTTT. It encodes CASSPGGGDRGEKLFF.

The chain uses TRBV28 and TRBJ1-4, with TRBD1 identical over 11 bases. From germline, CDR1 is MDHEN and CDR2 SYDVKM. The CDR3 extends over 14 amino acids. After removal of 10 bases from V and 8 bases from J, the junction contained 9 bases not matched to a gene. This CDR3 reads CATDPGTGGEKLFF. As DNA, the CDR3 is TGTGCCACGGATCCCGGGACAGGGGGAGAAAAACTGTTTTTT. The full variable domain, in which reference TRBV28 and TRBJ1-4 provide the parts outside the CDR3, is DVKVTQSSRYLVKRTGEKVFLECVQDMDHENMFWYRQDPGLGLRLIYFSYDVKMKEKGDIPEGYSVSREKKERFSLILESASTNQTSMYLCATDPGTGGEKLFFGSGTQLSVL.

This clone is a singleton in its sample. This chain links TRBV28 with TRBJ1-2, with a possible D match to TRBD1 (6 bases). Germline V gene lookup returns CDR1 MDHEN and CDR2 SYDVKM. Trimming shortened V by 5 bases and J by 4 bases, and 26 bases separated the two germline ends. This CDR3 spans 18 amino acids. For the CDR3, the DNA is TGTGCCAGCAGTCCATATCCTGGAACAGGGCGTGGGAGCTATGGCTACACCTTC. Translating it yields CASSPYPGTGRGSYGYTF.

The chain combines TRBV5-4 with TRBJ2-2; either TRBD1 or TRBD2 may fit D (5 bases each). Germline-derived CDR1 and CDR2 are SGHNT and YYREEE (reference sequence). The CDR3 is made up of 17 amino acids. The V end lost 4 bases, the J end lost 1 base, and 17 bases lay between the germline ends. CDR3 nucleotide sequence: TGTGCCAGCAGCAGCCGGGACCCCCGGCGGAACACCGGGGAGCTGTTTTTT. It is translated as CASSSRDPRRNTGELFF.

The CDR3 protein is CASKVALGTSRDEQFF. CDR3 DNA sequence: TGTGCCAGTAAAGTTGCCCTTGGGACTAGTCGCGATGAGCAGTTCTTC. The chain combines TRBV27 with TRBJ2-1; 8 nucleotides agree with TRBD2. V was pared by 9 bases and J by 8 bases, with 18 bases of the junction left unmatched. Germline V gives CDR1 MNHEY, CDR2 SMNVEV (reference sequence). The CDR3 length is 16 residues.

This clone was picked up one time. This chain uses TRBV28 with TRBJ2-7; 7 nucleotides agree with TRBD2. The CDR3 contains 16 residues. V lost 5 bases to trimming and J lost 2 bases; unmatched junction nucleotides: 12. CDR1 and CDR2 (germline): MDHEN, SYDVKM. CDR3 bases: TGTGCCAGCAGTCTCCACGGGACTACGCTGCCCTACGAGCAGTACTTC. Protein: CASSLHGTTLPYEQYF. Full variable domain (missing parts from reference TRBV28 and TRBJ2-7): DVKVTQSSRYLVKRTGEKVFLECVQDMDHENMFWYRQDPGLGLRLIYFSYDVKMKEKGDIPEGYSVSREKKERFSLILESASTNQTSMYLCASSLHGTTLPYEQYFGPGTRLTVT.

The chain is built from TRBV30 and TRBJ2-7; D unclear. This CDR3 region has 14 residues. Germline V CDR1 and CDR2: GTSNPN, SVGIG (reference sequence). V was cut by 0 bases and J by 0 bases, with 9 bases left in between. The CDR3 here is CAWSVTRNSYEQYF. The CDR3 nucleotides read TGTGCCTGGAGTGTAACGCGTAACTCCTACGAGCAGTACTTC.

The chain recombines TRBV9 with TRBJ2-7; weak D call: TRBD1 (5 bases). The CDR3 runs 14 residues. The germline V gene has CDR1 SGDLS and CDR2 YYNGEE. The V end lost 1 base, the J end lost 7 bases, and 15 bases lay between the germline ends. The CDR3 loop reads CASSVFAGPGEQYF. The CDR3 coding sequence is TGTGCCAGCAGCGTATTCGCAGGCCCAGGGGAGCAGTACTTC.

This chain connects TRBV6-4 to TRBJ1-3; 9 nucleotides line up with TRBD1. This CDR3 region has 15 residues. V trimming: 6 bases; J trimming: 4 bases; junction bases outside the gene matches: 7. Germline assignment: CDR1 MRHNA and CDR2 SNTAGT. CDR3 nucleotide sequence: TGTGCCAGCAGCGCCGGGACAGGGACCGGAAACACCATATATTTT. Its translation is CASSAGTGTGNTIYF.